Listed below are T cell receptor beta chains from one sample, sequenced in a study of CD8+ T cells in alopecia areata. Method: immunoSEQ multiplex PCR; TCRdb's copy keeps in-frame clones and lacks some. The repertoire holds about 210,000 clones, with around 65% as singletons. Specimen: CD4+ T cells sorted from blood, collected at week 4, from a patient treated with tofacitinib. The receptors stem from a human donor with alopecia areata. Each CDR3 is given with its conserved first and last residue. D genes are given only for firm matches. The size entry is marked missing in some rows and otherwise reads once, few, many or a size class.

>TRBJ1-2|TRBV10-3|.|.
TGTGCCATCAGTGTTGACAGCAACTATGGCTACACCTTC
CAISVDSNYGYTF
>TRBJ1-6|TRBV30|TRBD1|.
TGTGCCTGGACCGGGACAGGGCTTTCACCCCTCCACTTT
CAWTGTGLSPLHF
>TRBJ1-6|TRBV30|.|.
TGTGCCTGGAGCTGGGAAGTTGAAAATTCACCCCTCCACTTT
CAWSWEVENSPLHF
>TRBJ2-3|TRBV10-3|.|.
TGTGCCATCAGTGACAGGACAGATACGCAGTATTTT
CAISDRTDTQYF
>TRBJ2-1|TRBV5-1|.|.
TGCGCCAGCAGCTTTGACTCCCGGAATGAGCAGTTCTTC
CASSFDSRNEQFF
>TRBJ2-3|TRBV30|.|.
TGTGCCTGGACGACTTCAGATACGCAGTATTTT
CAWTTSDTQYF
>TRBJ2-3|TRBV29-1|TRBD2|.
TGCAGCGTTGAAGGCAGGGAGGGAGCCACAGATACGCAGTATTTT
CSVEGREGATDTQYF
>TRBJ1-3|TRBV4-3|.|.
TGCGCCAGCAGCCAAGAACGGGGAAACACCATATATTTT
CASSQERGNTIYF
>TRBJ1-1|TRBV19|.|few
TGTGCCACCACAGGGATGAGGGGCGGTGAAGCTTTCTTT
CATTGMRGGEAFF
>TRBJ2-5|TRBV29-1|.|few
TGCAGCAGCCGGCAGGGCACTCAAGAGACCCAGTACTTC
CSSRQGTQETQYF
>TRBJ2-5|TRBV6-6|TRBD2|.
TGTGCCAGCAGCCGACTAGCGGAAGAGACCCAGTACTTC
CASSRLAEETQYF
>TRBJ2-3|TRBV7-6|.|few
TGTGCCAGCAGCTTCGACTTCACAGATACGCAGTATTTT
CASSFDFTDTQYF
>TRBJ2-6|TRBV7-9|.|.
TGTGCCAGCAGCTCCACCAACCTTAGGGCCAACGTCCTGACTTTC
CASSSTNLRANVLTF
>TRBJ2-1|TRBV7-2|TRBD1|.
TGTGCCAGCAGCTACCGGACAGGGGCGGGGGATGAGCAGTTCTTC
CASSYRTGAGDEQFF
>TRBJ1-5|TRBV7-2|.|.
TGTGCCAGCAGCCCAGGGGATCCCTCGGCTCAGCCCCAGCATTTT
CASSPGDPSAQPQHF
>TRBJ2-3|TRBV5-6|.|.
TGTGCCAGCAGCTTAGGCAGGGCATCAGATACGCAGTATTTT
CASSLGRASDTQYF
>TRBJ2-7|TRBV25-1|TRBD1|.
TGTGCCAGCAGTACAGGGGGATCCTACGAGCAGTACTTC
CASSTGGSYEQYF
>TRBJ2-4|TRBV19|.|once
TGTGCCAGTAGTAAAAAGGACCGGGGAAACATTCAGTACTTC
CASSKKDRGNIQYF
>TRBJ2-5|TRBV5-1|.|once
TGCGCCAGCAGCTTGGGGGGGCTGCAAGAGACCCAGTACTTC
CASSLGGLQETQYF
>TRBJ1-2|TRBV2|.|.
TGTGCCAGCAGTGAAAGGGGTATGGCGGGCTACACCTTC
CASSERGMAGYTF
>TRBJ2-5|TRBV7-2|.|few
TGTGCCAGCAGCGCCCCCCCAGCCGGACAGACCCAGTACTTC
CASSAPPAGQTQYF
>TRBJ1-3|TRBV29-1|TRBD1|once
TGCAGCGTTGAGACGGACAGGGGTGGAAACACCATATATTTT
CSVETDRGGNTIYF
>TRBJ2-5|TRBV15|.|.
TGTGCCACCAGCAGAGATCGGGCAGGGCGCGTCCAAGAGACCCAGTACTTC
CATSRDRAGRVQETQYF
>TRBJ1-2|TRBV20-1|.|.
TGCAGTGCAGGCGGGTACTATGGCTACACCTTC
CSAGGYYGYTF
>TRBJ2-3|TRBV5-4|.|.
TGTGCCAGCACGGGTCGTCAGGAGGATACGCAGTATTTT
CASTGRQEDTQYF
>TRBJ2-5|TRBV6-5|.|.
TGTGCCAGCAGCCACACCAACCAAGAGACCCAGTACTTC
CASSHTNQETQYF
>TRBJ2-2|TRBV7-3|.|.
TGTGCCAGCAGCTTAGGAGGGACCGGGGAGCTGTTTTTT
CASSLGGTGELFF
>TRBJ1-2|TRBV11-2|TRBD1|.
TGTGCCAGCAGTCCCCTTACAGGGGCTGTGGATGGCTACACCTTC
CASSPLTGAVDGYTF
>TRBJ1-2|TRBV6-1|.|.
TGTGCCAGCAGTGATCAGGGGAGAGGCCATGGCTACACCTTC
CASSDQGRGHGYTF
>TRBJ1-2|TRBV11-2|.|.
TGTGCCAGCAGCTTAGCCCAGGGAACAGTAGGCTACACCTTC
CASSLAQGTVGYTF
>TRBJ1-5|TRBV29-1|TRBD1|.
TGCAGCGTTGTTCCCACAGGGGGGCCAGGTCAGCCCCAGCATTTT
CSVVPTGGPGQPQHF
>TRBJ1-1|TRBV30|.|.
TGTGCCTGGAGTGTGCACGGGGGCCCGTCTGCTTTCTTT
CAWSVHGGPSAFF
>TRBJ1-5|TRBV5-6|.|few
TGTGCCAGCAGCTTGATGGGTGATCAGCCCCAGCATTTT
CASSLMGDQPQHF
>TRBJ2-7|TRBV10-3|.|few
TGTGCCATCAGTGAGATAAGTGGAACCGGGCCCTACTTC
CAISEISGTGPYF
>TRBJ1-1|TRBV9|.|.
TGTGCCAGCAGCGTAGACAGAATCCCGAACACTGAAGCTTTCTTT
CASSVDRIPNTEAFF
>TRBJ1-2|TRBV18|.|.
TGTGCCAGCTCACCCGACGGGACTCCTGGAAGTGGCTACACCTTC
CASSPDGTPGSGYTF
>TRBJ1-2|TRBV30|.|.
TGTGCCTGGGGAAACTATGGCTACACCTTC
CAWGNYGYTF
>TRBJ1-2|TRBV29-1|.|.
TGCAGCGTTGAGACGGATAATGGCTATGGCTACACCTTC
CSVETDNGYGYTF
>TRBJ2-2|TRBV6-5|.|.
TGTGCGGGCGGGGCGCGAACCGGGGAGCTGTTTTTT
CAGGARTGELFF
>TRBJ1-3|TRBV10-3|.|.
TGTGCCATCAGGACAGATCTAGGAAACACCATATATTTT
CAIRTDLGNTIYF
>TRBJ1-5|TRBV2|.|.
TGTGCCAGCAGTTTAGGCAGGGTTAATCAGCCCCAGCATTTT
CASSLGRVNQPQHF
>TRBJ1-2|TRBV5-1|.|few
TGCGCCAGCAGCCTGGACAACTATGGCTACACCTTC
CASSLDNYGYTF
>TRBJ1-2|TRBV27|.|.
TGTGCCAGCAGTCCCCTTGGGGCGGGTGGGAATGGCTACACCTTC
CASSPLGAGGNGYTF
>TRBJ2-3|TRBV30|.|.
TGTGCCTGGAGCCCGACAGTACCTAGCACAGATACGCAGTATTTT
CAWSPTVPSTDTQYF
>TRBJ1-6|TRBV30|.|.
TGTGCCTGGAGGGAGTCCCTCCGGGCCGTCCTCCACTTT
CAWRESLRAVLHF
>TRBJ2-5|TRBV20-1|TRBD1|.
TGCAGTGCTACAGGGGGAGAGACCCAGTACTTC
CSATGGETQYF
>TRBJ2-1|TRBV28|TRBD2|.
TGTGCCACCCGTCGGGGGGTCGATGAGCAGTTCTTC
CATRRGVDEQFF
>TRBJ1-2|TRBV19|.|.
TGTGCCAGTAGTATTAAGTTGGCAATCGGTGGCTACACCTTC
CASSIKLAIGGYTF
>TRBJ1-5|TRBV30|.|.
TGTGCCTGGTCGACAGGTACTAGCAATCAGCCCCAGCATTTT
CAWSTGTSNQPQHF
>TRBJ1-2|TRBV2|TRBD1|.
TGTGCCAGCAGCGACCAGGGGGCTGGCGGTAGCTACACCTTC
CASSDQGAGGSYTF
>TRBJ1-6|TRBV4-3|.|once
TGCGCCAGCAGCCAAGACTTACAGGGAGGGAATTCACCCCTCCACTTT
CASSQDLQGGNSPLHF
>TRBJ2-7|TRBV4-3|.|.
TGCGCCAGCAGCCAAGAAGTGAGATACGAGCAGTACTTC
CASSQEVRYEQYF
>TRBJ1-3|TRBV14|.|few
TGTGCCAGCAGCCAAGGGAACAGGGGAAACACCATATATTTT
CASSQGNRGNTIYF
>TRBJ2-7|TRBV30|.|.
TGTGCCTGGAGTGTCAAAGGGGACTCTACCTACGAGCAGTACTTC
CAWSVKGDSTYEQYF
>TRBJ2-7|TRBV29-1|.|.
TGCAGCGTTGAAGGCCCTGGGGGGTACGAGCAGTACTTC
CSVEGPGGYEQYF
>TRBJ1-6|TRBV21-1|.|few
TGTGCCAGCAGCAAAGCGCTACAGCAATATAATTCACCCCTCCACTTT
CASSKALQQYNSPLHF